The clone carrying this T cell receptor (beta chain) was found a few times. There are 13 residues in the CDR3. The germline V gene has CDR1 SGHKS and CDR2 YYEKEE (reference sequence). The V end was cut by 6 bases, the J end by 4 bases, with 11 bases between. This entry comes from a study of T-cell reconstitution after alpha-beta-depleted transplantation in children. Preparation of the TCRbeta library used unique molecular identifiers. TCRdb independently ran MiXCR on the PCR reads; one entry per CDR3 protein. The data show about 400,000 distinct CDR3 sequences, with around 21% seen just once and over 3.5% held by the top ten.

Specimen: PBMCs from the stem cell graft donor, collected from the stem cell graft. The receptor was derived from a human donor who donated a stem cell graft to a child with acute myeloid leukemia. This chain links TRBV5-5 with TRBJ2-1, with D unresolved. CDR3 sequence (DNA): TGTGCCAGCACCTACCTACAGTACAATGAGCAGTTCTTC. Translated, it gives CASTYLQYNEQFF.